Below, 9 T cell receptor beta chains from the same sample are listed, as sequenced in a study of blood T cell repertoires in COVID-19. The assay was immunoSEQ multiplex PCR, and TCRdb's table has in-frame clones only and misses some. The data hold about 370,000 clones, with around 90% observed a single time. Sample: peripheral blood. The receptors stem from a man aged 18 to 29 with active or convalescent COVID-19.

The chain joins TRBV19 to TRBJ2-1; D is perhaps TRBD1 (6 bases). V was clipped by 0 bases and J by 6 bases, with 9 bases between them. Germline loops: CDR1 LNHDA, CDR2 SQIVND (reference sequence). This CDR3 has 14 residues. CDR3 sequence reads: CASSIEGAGNEQFF. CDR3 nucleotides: TGTGCCAGTAGTATAGAGGGGGCTGGCAATGAGCAGTTCTTC.

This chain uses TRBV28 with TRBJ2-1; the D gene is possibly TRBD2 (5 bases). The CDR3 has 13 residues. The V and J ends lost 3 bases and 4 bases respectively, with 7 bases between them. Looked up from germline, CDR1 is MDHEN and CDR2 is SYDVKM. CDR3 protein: CASSFPGYNEQFF. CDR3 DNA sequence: TGTGCCAGCAGTTTTCCGGGGTACAATGAGCAGTTCTTC.

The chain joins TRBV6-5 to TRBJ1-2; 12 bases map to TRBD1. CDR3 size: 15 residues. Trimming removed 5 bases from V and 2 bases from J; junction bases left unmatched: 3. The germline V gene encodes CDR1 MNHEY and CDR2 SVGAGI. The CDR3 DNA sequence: TGTGCCAGCAGTAGGGGGACAGGGGGCAACTATGGCTACACCTTC. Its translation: CASSRGTGGNYGYTF.

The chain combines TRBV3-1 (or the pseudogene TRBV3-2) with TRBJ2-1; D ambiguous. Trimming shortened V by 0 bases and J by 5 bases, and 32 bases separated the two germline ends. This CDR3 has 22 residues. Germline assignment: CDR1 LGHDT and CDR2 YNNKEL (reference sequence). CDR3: CASSQDPNPPRGGRSFDNEQFF. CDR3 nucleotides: TGTGCCAGCAGCCAAGATCCCAACCCCCCCAGAGGCGGAAGAAGCTTCGACAATGAGCAGTTCTTC.

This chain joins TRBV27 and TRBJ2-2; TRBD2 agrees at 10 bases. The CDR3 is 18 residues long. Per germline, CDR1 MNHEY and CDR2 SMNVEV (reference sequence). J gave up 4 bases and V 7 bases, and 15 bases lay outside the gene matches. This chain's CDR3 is CASTTLGLAGVGTGELFF. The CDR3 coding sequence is TGTGCCAGCACTACCTTGGGGCTAGCGGGAGTAGGCACCGGGGAGCTGTTTTTT.

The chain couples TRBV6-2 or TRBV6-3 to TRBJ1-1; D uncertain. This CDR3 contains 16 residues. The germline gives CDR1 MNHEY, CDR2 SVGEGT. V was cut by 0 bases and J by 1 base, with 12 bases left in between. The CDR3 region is CASSYSRVTPNTEAFF. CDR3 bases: TGTGCCAGCAGTTACTCGAGGGTCACGCCGAACACTGAAGCTTTCTTT.

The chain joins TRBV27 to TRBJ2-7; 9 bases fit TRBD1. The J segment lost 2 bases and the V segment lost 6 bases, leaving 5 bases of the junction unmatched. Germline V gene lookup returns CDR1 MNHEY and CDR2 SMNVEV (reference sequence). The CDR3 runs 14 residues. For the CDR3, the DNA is TGTGCCAGCAGCCACGGACAGGGGCCCTACGAGCAGTACTTC. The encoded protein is CASSHGQGPYEQYF.

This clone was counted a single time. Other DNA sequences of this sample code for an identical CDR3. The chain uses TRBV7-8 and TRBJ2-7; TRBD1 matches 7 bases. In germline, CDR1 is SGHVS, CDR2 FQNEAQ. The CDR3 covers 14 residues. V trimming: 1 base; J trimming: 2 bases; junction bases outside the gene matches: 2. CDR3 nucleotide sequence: TGTGCCAGCAGCTTAGGACAGGGCGCCTACGAGCAGTACTTC. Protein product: CASSLGQGAYEQYF.

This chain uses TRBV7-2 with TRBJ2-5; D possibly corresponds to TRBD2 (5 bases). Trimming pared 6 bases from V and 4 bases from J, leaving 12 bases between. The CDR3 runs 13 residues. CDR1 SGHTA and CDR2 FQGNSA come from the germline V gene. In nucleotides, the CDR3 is TGTGCCAGCAGGGTAAGAGGGAGAGAGACCCAGTACTTC. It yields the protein CASRVRGRETQYF. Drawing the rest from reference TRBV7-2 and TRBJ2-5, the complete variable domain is GAGVSQSPSNKVTEKGKDVELRCDPISGHTALYWYRQSLGQGLEFLIYFQGNSAPDKSGLPSDRFSAERTGGSVSTLTIQRTQQEDSAVYLCASRVRGRETQYFGPGTRLLVL.